The rows below give T cell receptor beta chains drawn from one sample of a study of blood T cell repertoires in COVID-19. Method: immunoSEQ multiplex PCR; TCRdb's copy keeps in-frame clones and lacks some. The table includes over 300,000 clones, almost 90% detected once. Sample: peripheral blood. These TCRs come from a man younger than 35 with active or convalescent COVID-19. CDR3s leave out the opening cysteine and the closing phenylalanine or tryptophan. Each record gives: CDR3 protein, V gene.

CDR3: ASSYDSAGGELF; V: TRBV6-5
CDR3: ASSLLGVGETQY; V: TRBV5-1
CDR3: ASSPTRGTEAF; V: TRBV7-2
CDR3: ASSDTGYSTYEQY; V: TRBV6-2/TRBV6-3
CDR3: ASRSNRVDTQY; V: TRBV7-2
CDR3: ASSTGRGTLYEQY; V: TRBV19
CDR3: ASSFSGRGKNSPLH; V: TRBV28
CDR3: ASSFQGSNTEAF; V: TRBV27
CDR3: ASSYLSDTQY; V: TRBV6-6
CDR3: ATLTTQGAEAF; V: TRBV19
CDR3: ASSAGIIGQPQH; V: TRBV2
CDR3: ASSHKAGSVHWDEQF; V: TRBV5-4
CDR3: ASSYTLAGFVNEQF; V: TRBV6-5
CDR3: ASSQVYREKKSDNQPQH; V: TRBV4-1
CDR3: ASSLVYLGGETQY; V: TRBV11-2
CDR3: ASSLQGFGYNEQF; V: TRBV5-1
CDR3: ASQSGETQY; V: TRBV7-9
CDR3: ASSPGHPTGTEAF; V: TRBV7-9
CDR3: ASSLEHVTQY; V: TRBV7-9
CDR3: ASSDGVFREKLF; V: TRBV19
CDR3: ASSFLRDRGDTEAF; V: TRBV7-9
CDR3: ASSYGGTGGKAEQF; V: TRBV6-2/TRBV6-3
CDR3: AISEFGDNEQF; V: TRBV10-3
CDR3: ASSLPRGLYNEQF; V: TRBV5-6
CDR3: ASSFSGTENTEAF; V: TRBV6-5
CDR3: TSSQDSLPSGDRTDTQY; V: TRBV1
CDR3: ASTQGRSSYNEQF; V: TRBV19
CDR3: ASSYSAFYGYT; V: TRBV6-5
CDR3: ASSLETGGATEAF; V: TRBV5-1
CDR3: SGRGTGGVLETEAF; V: TRBV29-1
CDR3: ASSPRRQEMNTEAF; V: TRBV18
CDR3: ASSPGQPSYEQY; V: TRBV5-6
CDR3: ASSPTGIYGYT; V: TRBV19
CDR3: ASTLAGFSYEQY; V: TRBV11-2
CDR3: ASSSTGDQPQH; V: TRBV13
CDR3: ASSVGPLNTEAF; V: TRBV9
CDR3: ASRPQDRGNNQPQH; V: TRBV28
CDR3: ASSPSSGYEQY; V: TRBV7-9
CDR3: ASSLWTGGNEKLF; V: TRBV27
CDR3: ASSYSSLGLGNEQF; V: TRBV6-5
CDR3: ASSLGAGGSNQPQH; V: TRBV7-6
CDR3: ATSESRSNSNQPQH; V: TRBV24-1
CDR3: ASTPRARDTQY; V: TRBV19
CDR3: ASSTTGTSGYRGYT; V: TRBV28
CDR3: ASSPRDRGLYGYT; V: TRBV4-1